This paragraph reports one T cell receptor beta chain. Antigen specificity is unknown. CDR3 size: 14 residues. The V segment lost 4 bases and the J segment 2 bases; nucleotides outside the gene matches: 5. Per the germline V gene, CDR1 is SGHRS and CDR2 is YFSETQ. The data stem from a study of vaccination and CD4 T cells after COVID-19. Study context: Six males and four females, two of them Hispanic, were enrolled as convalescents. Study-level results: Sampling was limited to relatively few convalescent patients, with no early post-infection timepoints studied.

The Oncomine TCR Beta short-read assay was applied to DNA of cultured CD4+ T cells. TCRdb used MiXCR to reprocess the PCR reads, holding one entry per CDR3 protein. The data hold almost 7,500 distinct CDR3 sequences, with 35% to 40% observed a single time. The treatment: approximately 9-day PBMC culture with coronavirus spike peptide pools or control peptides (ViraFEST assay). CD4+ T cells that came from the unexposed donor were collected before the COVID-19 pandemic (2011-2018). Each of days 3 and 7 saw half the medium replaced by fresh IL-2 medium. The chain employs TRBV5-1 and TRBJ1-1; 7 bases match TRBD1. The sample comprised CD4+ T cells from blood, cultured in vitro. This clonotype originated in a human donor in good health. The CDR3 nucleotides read TGCGCCAGCAGCCTAAACAGGGGCAACACTGAAGCTTTCTTT. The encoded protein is CASSLNRGNTEAFF.